These 19 T cell receptor beta chains were all obtained from the same sample, sequenced in a study of blood T cell repertoires in COVID-19. Measured with immunoSEQ multiplex PCR; TCRdb has only the in-frame clones, and not every one. The sample contains 75,000 to 90,000 clones, over 70% of which appear only once. Source material: peripheral blood. All receptors derive from a man older than 75 with acute or convalescent COVID-19.

The chain links TRBV3-1 (or the pseudogene TRBV3-2) to TRBJ2-1, with D perhaps matching TRBD2 (5 bases). The germline V gene has CDR1 LGHDT and CDR2 YNNKEL (reference sequence). The V gene lost 4 bases and the J gene lost 9 bases, with 10 bases spanning the gap. This CDR3 has 12 amino acids. The CDR3 DNA reads as TGTGCCAGCAGCCTTTCCGAGGGTGAGCAGTTCTTC. Translating it yields CASSLSEGEQFF.

This clone was detected only once. This chain connects TRBV29-1 to TRBJ2-1; weak D call: TRBD1 (7 bases). CDR1 and CDR2 from the germline V gene are SQVTM and ANQGSEA. Trimming took 7 bases from V and 7 from J, leaving 17 bases between them. The CDR3 extends over 13 amino acids. The CDR3 loop reads CSAIRTGGNEQFF. The CDR3 coding sequence is TGCAGCGCAATAAGGACAGGAGGGAATGAGCAGTTCTTC.

The chain couples TRBV5-1 to TRBJ2-1, with 11 positions matching TRBD2. Germline V CDR1 and CDR2: SGHRS, YFSETQ. V dropped 0 bases and J dropped 9; count of bases not matched to a gene: 5. The CDR3 length is 15 residues. The CDR3 is CASSLDSGGVGEQFF. The CDR3 bases are TGCGCCAGCAGCTTGGATAGCGGGGGGGTCGGTGAGCAGTTCTTC.

This chain joins TRBV4-1 and TRBJ1-1, with 9 nucleotides matching TRBD1. Germline values: CDR1 MGHRA, CDR2 YSYEKL. J lost 4 bases, V lost 4 bases, and 7 bases had no gene match. The CDR3 covers 15 residues. The CDR3 sequence: CASSLTGGTSTEAFF. CDR3 coding DNA: TGCGCCAGCAGCCTTACAGGGGGCACAAGCACTGAAGCTTTCTTT.

The V and J genes are TRBV28 and TRBJ1-1; D ambiguous. The CDR3 runs 12 residues. Germline loops: CDR1 MDHEN, CDR2 SYDVKM. Trimming left V 3 bases short and J 8 bases short, with 10 bases between. The DNA for the CDR3 is TGTGCCAGCAGTTTCCCTGACTTCGAAGCTTTCTTT. Translation gives CASSFPDFEAFF.

The chain joins TRBV24-1 to TRBJ2-5; weak D call: TRBD2 (6 bases). V lost 4 bases and J lost 7, with 18 bases in between. Germline V gene sequence: CDR1 KGHDR, CDR2 SFDVKD. This CDR3 contains 15 residues. Here the CDR3 DNA reads TGTGCCACCAGTGACCAGAGACTTCAAGCGGGGACCCAGTACTTC. Translating gives CATSDQRLQAGTQYF.

V usage is TRBV19 and J usage is TRBJ1-5; the match to TRBD1 covers 11 bases. This CDR3 is 18 amino acids long. Germline CDR1 LNHDA, CDR2 SQIVND (reference sequence). The trim removed 8 bases at V and 0 bases at J, leaving 12 bases unmatched. The CDR3 DNA sequence: TGTGCCAGTTACTCGGGGACAGGGGGATCCTATAGCAATCAGCCCCAGCATTTT. This gives the protein CASYSGTGGSYSNQPQHF.

The chain employs TRBV6-5 and TRBJ2-1, with D perhaps TRBD1 (7 bases). CDR1 is MNHEY, CDR2 SVGAGI, per germline. V lost 6 bases and J lost 9, with 15 bases in between. The CDR3 is made up of 13 amino acids. In DNA, the CDR3 is TGTGCCAGCAGATCAACAGGGGAGGCTGAGCAGTTCTTC. Translation gives CASRSTGEAEQFF.

This clone has more than one count but fewer than ten. The gene calls are TRBV2 and TRBJ2-2; no reliable D call. CDR1 and CDR2 from the germline V gene are SNHLY and FYNNEI. Trimming took 6 bases from V and 7 from J, leaving 18 bases between them. This CDR3 has 15 residues. CDR3 sequence: CASSVQARVGGELFF. CDR3 nucleotides: TGTGCCAGCAGCGTTCAGGCGCGTGTGGGCGGGGAGCTGTTTTTT.

In this sample, this clone turned up a few times. The chain recombines TRBV6-5 with TRBJ2-3, with 7 bases that match TRBD2. Germline CDR1 and CDR2: MNHEY and SVGAGI. The CDR3 loop spans 15 amino acids. V gave up 1 base and J gave up 2 bases; unmatched junction bases: 3. This chain's CDR3 is CASSYWGGDTDTQYF. The CDR3 DNA sequence: TGTGCCAGCAGTTACTGGGGAGGGGACACAGATACGCAGTATTTT.

The V call is TRBV11-2, the J call TRBJ2-5; no reliable D call. Germline V lookup: CDR1 SGHAT, CDR2 FQNNGV. V lost 2 bases to trimming and J lost 3 bases, with 7 bases between them. The CDR3 length is 13 residues. CDR3 in amino acids: CASSLRVEETQYF. The DNA of the CDR3 is TGTGCCAGCAGCTTACGGGTGGAAGAGACCCAGTACTTC.

The CDR3, as DNA: TGTGCCAGCAGCGTAGACCCGGGGAACACCGGGGAGCTGTTTTTT. Its translation: CASSVDPGNTGELFF. V usage is TRBV9 and J usage is TRBJ2-2; unclear D gene. In germline, CDR1 is SGDLS, CDR2 YYNGEE. V gave up 0 bases and J gave up 1 base, with 7 bases separating them. CDR3 size: 15 residues.

This clone was observed a single time. The J gene is TRBJ1-5, the V gene TRBV7-3, with TRBD1 as a possible D gene (6 bases). CDR1 is SGHTA and CDR2 is FQGTGA in the germline V gene. The CDR3 has 19 amino acids. Trimming cost V 2 bases and J 1 base, with 21 bases left between them. CDR3: CASSLGAPTGRVSNQPQHF. CDR3 bases: TGTGCCAGCAGCTTAGGGGCCCCGACAGGCCGGGTGAGCAATCAGCCCCAGCATTTT.

V usage is TRBV9 and J usage is TRBJ2-1, with unresolved D. Trimming pared 4 bases from V and 1 base from J, leaving 12 bases between. This CDR3 comprises 15 residues. From germline, CDR1 is SGDLS and CDR2 YYNGEE. CDR3 DNA: TGTGCCAGCAGCTCACGGTACTCGTCCTACAATGAGCAGTTCTTC. Protein product: CASSSRYSSYNEQFF.

This clone was seen more than once but under ten times. The V call is TRBV5-6, the J call TRBJ2-7, with 12 bases matching TRBD1. This CDR3 is 14 amino acids long. Germline lookup yields CDR1 SGHDT and CDR2 YYEEEE. V was clipped by 4 bases and J by 7 bases; unmatched bases: 6. CDR3 loop: CASSPWDRGREQYF. In nucleotides, the CDR3 is TGTGCCAGCAGCCCATGGGACAGGGGGCGAGAGCAGTACTTC. Variable domain in full (rest from reference TRBV5-6 and TRBJ2-7): DAGVTQSPTHLIKTRGQQVTLRCSPKSGHDTVSWYQQALGQGPQFIFQYYEEEERQRGNFPDRFSGHQFPNYSSELNVNALLLGDSALYLCASSPWDRGREQYFGPGTRLTVT.

V usage is TRBV19 and J usage is TRBJ2-3, with 13 bases lining up with TRBD2. The CDR3 sequence is 18 residues long. Germline CDR1 is LNHDA and CDR2 is SQIVND (reference sequence). V shed 5 bases, J shed 4 bases, and the junction held 12 bases outside the gene matches. The CDR3, as DNA: TGTGCCAGTAGTCTACGGACTAGCGGGAGCGCATATCCAGATACGCAGTATTTT. It codes for CASSLRTSGSAYPDTQYF.

The chain couples TRBV28 to TRBJ1-1; 8 nucleotides line up with TRBD1. CDR1 and CDR2 (germline): MDHEN, SYDVKM. The CDR3 consists of 15 residues. The junction had 10 bases not matched to a gene; V was cut back by 4 bases and J by 6 bases. The CDR3: CASSSLTGDMAEAFF. DNA of the CDR3: TGTGCCAGCAGTTCCCTGACAGGGGATATGGCTGAAGCTTTCTTT.

The chain carries TRBV9 and TRBJ1-4; no definite D call. V shed 0 bases and J shed 8 bases, with 14 bases lying between them. Germline V CDR1 and CDR2: SGDLS, YYNGEE. The CDR3 runs to 15 residues. This CDR3 reads CASSVDHRRGEKLFF. The DNA of the CDR3 is TGTGCCAGCAGCGTAGACCACCGCCGAGGGGAAAAACTGTTTTTT.

This clone is a singleton in its sample. V usage is TRBV6-2 or TRBV6-3 and J usage is TRBJ2-3; 13 bases align to TRBD2. Germline V gene data show CDR1 as MNHEY and CDR2 as SVGEGT. CDR3 length: 17 residues. After removal of 4 bases from V and 3 bases from J, the junction contained 7 bases not matched to a gene. The CDR3 nucleotides read TGTGCCAGCAGTTTTGGGACTAGCGGGGCCTTTACAGATACGCAGTATTTT. Translating gives CASSFGTSGAFTDTQYF.